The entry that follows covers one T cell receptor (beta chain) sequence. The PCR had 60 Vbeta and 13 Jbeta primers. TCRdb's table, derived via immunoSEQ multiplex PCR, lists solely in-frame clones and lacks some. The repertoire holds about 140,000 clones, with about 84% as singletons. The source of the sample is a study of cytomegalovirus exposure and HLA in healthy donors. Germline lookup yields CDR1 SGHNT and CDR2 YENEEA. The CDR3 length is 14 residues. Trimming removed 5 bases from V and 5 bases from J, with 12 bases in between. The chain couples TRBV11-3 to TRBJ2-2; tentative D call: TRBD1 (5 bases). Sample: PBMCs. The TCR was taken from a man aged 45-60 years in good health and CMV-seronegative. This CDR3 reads CASSGRVGTGELFF. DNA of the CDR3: TGTGCCAGCAGCGGCAGGGTTGGTACCGGGGAGCTGTTTTTT.